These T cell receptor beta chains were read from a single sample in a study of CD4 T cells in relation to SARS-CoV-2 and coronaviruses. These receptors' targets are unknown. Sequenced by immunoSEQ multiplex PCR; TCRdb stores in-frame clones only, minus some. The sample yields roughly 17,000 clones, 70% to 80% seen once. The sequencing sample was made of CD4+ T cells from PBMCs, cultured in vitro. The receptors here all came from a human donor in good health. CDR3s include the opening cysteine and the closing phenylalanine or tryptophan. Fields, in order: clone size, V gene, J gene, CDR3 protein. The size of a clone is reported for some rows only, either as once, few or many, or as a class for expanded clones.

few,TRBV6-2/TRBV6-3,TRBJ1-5,CASSYRTGYNQPQHF
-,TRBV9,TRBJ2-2,CASSVVTGYTGELFF
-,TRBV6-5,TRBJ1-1,CASSYGGSSTEAFF
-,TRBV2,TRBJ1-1,CASRMENKAFF
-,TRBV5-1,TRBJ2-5,CASSLDRGRGETQYF
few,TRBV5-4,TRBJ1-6,CASSLGSGYNSPLHF
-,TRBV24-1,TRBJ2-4,CATSDRGAKNIQYF
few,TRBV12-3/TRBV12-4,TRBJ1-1,CASRSRVHTEAFF
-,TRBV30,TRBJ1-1,CAWNLGFEDTEAFF
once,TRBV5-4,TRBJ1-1,CASSLGGSNTEAFF
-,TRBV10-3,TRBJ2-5,CAIGPEETQYF
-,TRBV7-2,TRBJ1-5,CASSLPGGQPQHF
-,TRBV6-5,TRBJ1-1,CASSYSGVPAEAFF
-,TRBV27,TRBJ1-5,CASSGGTGGVQPQHF
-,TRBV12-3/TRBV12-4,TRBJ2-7,CASSLYHSYEQYF
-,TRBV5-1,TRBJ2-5,CASSLAGNQETQYF
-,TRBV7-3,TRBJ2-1,CASSLQAGEYNEQFF
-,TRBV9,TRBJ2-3,CASSPMVGEGHTQYF
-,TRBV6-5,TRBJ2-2,CASSLDSRTGELFF
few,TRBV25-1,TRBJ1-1,CASMGTGGDTEAFF
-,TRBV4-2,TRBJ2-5,CASSPHGGAGTQETQYF
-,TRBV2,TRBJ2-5,CASSEGLAGVETQYF
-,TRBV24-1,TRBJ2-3,CATSDPTSGSTDTQYF
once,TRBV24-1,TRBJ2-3,CATSFRDTQYF
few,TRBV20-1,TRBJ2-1,CSASDKRESYNEQFF
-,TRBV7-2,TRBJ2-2,CASSANRGGTGELFF
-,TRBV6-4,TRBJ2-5,CASSPRLAGQETQYF
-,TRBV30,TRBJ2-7,CAWNSGRAGNEQYF
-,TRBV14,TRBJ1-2,CASSTQGGSGYTF
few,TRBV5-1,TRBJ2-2,CASSWRTNTGELFF
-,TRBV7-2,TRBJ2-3,CASSPLAEFTDTQYF
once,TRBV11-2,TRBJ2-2,CASSLPLIVDTGELFF
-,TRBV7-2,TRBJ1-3,CASSFQGLAGNTIYF
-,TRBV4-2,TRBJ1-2,CASSQDRGQGTF
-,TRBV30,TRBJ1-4,CAWTGKGLSNEKLFF
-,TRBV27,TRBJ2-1,CASTVPGAHEQFF
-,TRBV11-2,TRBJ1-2,CASSLLRGTGGNYGYTF
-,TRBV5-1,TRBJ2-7,CASSPRESSYEQYF
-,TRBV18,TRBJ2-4,CASSPRPGQENIQYF
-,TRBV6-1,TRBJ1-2,CASSEREGGVYGYTF
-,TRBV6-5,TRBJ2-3,CAGARTGLPDTQYF
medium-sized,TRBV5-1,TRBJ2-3,CASSPVGQGGADTQYF
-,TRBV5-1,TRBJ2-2,CASSSSITGVYDRNTGELFF
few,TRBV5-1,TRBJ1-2,CASSLTHEGALTYGYTF
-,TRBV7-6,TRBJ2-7,CASSPRVSTYEQYF
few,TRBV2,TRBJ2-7,CASSGQGAYEQYF
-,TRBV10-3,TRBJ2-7,CAISPTSGTTYEQYF
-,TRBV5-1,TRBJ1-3,CASSMGPGNTIYF
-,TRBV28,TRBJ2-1,CAWASGIGNEQFF
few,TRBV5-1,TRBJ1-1,CASSGGGNTEAFF
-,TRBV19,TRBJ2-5,CASSIDGTSGSIETQYF
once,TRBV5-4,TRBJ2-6,CASSLGGDGANVLTF